This T cell receptor (beta chain) emerged from a study of cytomegalovirus exposure and HLA in healthy donors. For this clone: The target antigen is unknown.

Healthy bone marrow donors made up the donor group. The PCR made use of 60 Vbeta and 13 Jbeta primers. The repertoire was sequenced with immunoSEQ multiplex PCR; TCRdb's copy has only in-frame clones and lacks some. The profile shows fewer than 250,000 clones, 75% to 85% of them singletons. Whole-study results and caveats: Rarity held for most TCR sequences, but there were some public TCRs that occurred in many donors. Accounts indicate the classifier identified cytomegalovirus status with strong specificity and sensitivity.

Sequenced input: PBMCs. The receptor comes from a woman aged 30 to 39 in good health and CMV-seropositive.

This chain's CDR3 is CATSLDRGESDTQYF. The DNA of the CDR3 is TGTGCCACCAGCCTGGACAGGGGAGAGTCAGATACGCAGTATTTT. The gene calls are TRBV15 and TRBJ2-3; 9 nucleotides align to TRBD1. The germline V gene has CDR1 LNHNV and CDR2 YYDKDF (reference sequence). The CDR3 covers 15 residues. Unmatched junction bases numbered 7, after V lost 5 bases and J lost 4 bases.